Listed below are T cell receptor gamma chains from one sample, sequenced in a study of Vδ1+ human thymocytes. TCRdb re-called the multiplex PCR reads using CATT. The sample contains 36,000 or so gamma-chain clones, 20% to 25% of which appear only once. The specimen was Vdelta1+ gamma-delta thymocytes from the thymus. These receptors originate from a girl in the first two years of life who had congenital heart surgery. Both conserved end residues are part of each CDR3. Each record gives: clone size, V gene, CDR3 length, CDR3 protein. Clone size appears in some rows only: once, few, many, or a class for an expanded clone.

- | TRGV8 | 11 | CATWDQDKKLF
few | TRGV9 | 12 | CALWEAPIKKLF
- | TRGV5 | 15 | CATWDRPGDYYKKLF
- | TRGV3 | 13 | CATWDRPPEKKLF
once | TRGV3 | 18 | CATWGRSTKKPNYYKKLF
- | TRGV9 | 12 | CALPRNYYKKLF
- | TRGV2 | 13 | CATWVRSDWIKTF
- | TRGV4 | 14 | CATWDGLDYYKKLF
once | TRGV2 | 14 | CATWSGAHGGFKIF
- | TRGV8 | 13 | CATWDTIGYKKLF
once | TRGV2 | 15 | CATWDGLEVFLGKLF
- | TRGV2 | 14 | CATWDGLLYYKKLF
medium-sized | TRGV4 | 12 | CATWGNYYKKLF
- | TRGV2 | 14 | CATWDGRYYYKKLF
- | TRGV4 | 15 | CATWDGDGSGGIKTF
- | TRGV2 | 14 | CATWDGPPNYKKLF
- | TRGV4 | 15 | CATWGPHLFLYKKLF
- | TRGV2 | 14 | CATWDGQRGYTKLF
- | TRGV3 | 14 | CATWDRRGNNKKLF
- | TRGV4 | 14 | CATWDGQDDWIKTF
- | TRGV3 | 12 | CATWDRPAQKLF
- | TRGV9 | 18 | CALWEARNRHSSDWIKTF
- | TRGV2 | 13 | CATWDGTPIKKLF
few | TRGV8 | 13 | CATWDSRDWIKTF
- | TRGV4 | 14 | CATWIPDRYYKKLF
- | TRGV3 | 14 | CATWDGAPYYKKLF
medium-sized | TRGV3 | 12 | CATWDDYYKKLF
few | TRGV9 | 14 | CALWEASIYYKKLF
- | TRGV3 | 14 | CATWMPSDYYKKLF
medium-sized | TRGV9 | 13 | CALWEARYYKKLF
- | TRGV9 | 15 | CALWEVQVGYYKKLF
- | TRGV9 | 14 | CALWEVRPYYKKLF
- | TRGV4 | 15 | CATWDDLSSDWIKTF
few | TRGV9 | 16 | CALWEVRVGTGWFKIF
few | TRGV5 | 12 | CATWQSGWFKIF
few | TRGV8 | 13 | CAAWDRLPLVKLF
- | TRGV9 | 13 | CALWEVGNYKKLF
few | TRGV8 | 17 | CATWDKTGELGKKIKVF
- | TRGV9 | 14 | CALWEALHYYKKLF
medium-sized | TRGV3 | 11 | CATWDRLKKLF
- | TRGV9 | 12 | CALWESGYKKLF
- | TRGV4 | 13 | CATWDGIYYKKLF
once | TRGV2 | 14 | CATWDGRVRGKKLF
- | TRGV9 | 14 | CALWEVLEVRGVLF
few | TRGV2 | 16 | CATWDRGRGNYYKKLF
- | TRGV3 | 13 | CATWDRLSYKKLF
few | TRGV9 | 15 | CALWEADYSDWIKTF
- | TRGV8 | 13 | CATWDTPWVGKLF
- | TRGV9 | 11 | CALWDTVGVLF
- | TRGV4 | 15 | CATWDGPWGYYKKLF
few | TRGV3 | 12 | CATWDRGRKKLF
few | TRGV2 | 13 | CATWESLYYKKLF
- | TRGV4 | 14 | CATWDGMNYYKKLF